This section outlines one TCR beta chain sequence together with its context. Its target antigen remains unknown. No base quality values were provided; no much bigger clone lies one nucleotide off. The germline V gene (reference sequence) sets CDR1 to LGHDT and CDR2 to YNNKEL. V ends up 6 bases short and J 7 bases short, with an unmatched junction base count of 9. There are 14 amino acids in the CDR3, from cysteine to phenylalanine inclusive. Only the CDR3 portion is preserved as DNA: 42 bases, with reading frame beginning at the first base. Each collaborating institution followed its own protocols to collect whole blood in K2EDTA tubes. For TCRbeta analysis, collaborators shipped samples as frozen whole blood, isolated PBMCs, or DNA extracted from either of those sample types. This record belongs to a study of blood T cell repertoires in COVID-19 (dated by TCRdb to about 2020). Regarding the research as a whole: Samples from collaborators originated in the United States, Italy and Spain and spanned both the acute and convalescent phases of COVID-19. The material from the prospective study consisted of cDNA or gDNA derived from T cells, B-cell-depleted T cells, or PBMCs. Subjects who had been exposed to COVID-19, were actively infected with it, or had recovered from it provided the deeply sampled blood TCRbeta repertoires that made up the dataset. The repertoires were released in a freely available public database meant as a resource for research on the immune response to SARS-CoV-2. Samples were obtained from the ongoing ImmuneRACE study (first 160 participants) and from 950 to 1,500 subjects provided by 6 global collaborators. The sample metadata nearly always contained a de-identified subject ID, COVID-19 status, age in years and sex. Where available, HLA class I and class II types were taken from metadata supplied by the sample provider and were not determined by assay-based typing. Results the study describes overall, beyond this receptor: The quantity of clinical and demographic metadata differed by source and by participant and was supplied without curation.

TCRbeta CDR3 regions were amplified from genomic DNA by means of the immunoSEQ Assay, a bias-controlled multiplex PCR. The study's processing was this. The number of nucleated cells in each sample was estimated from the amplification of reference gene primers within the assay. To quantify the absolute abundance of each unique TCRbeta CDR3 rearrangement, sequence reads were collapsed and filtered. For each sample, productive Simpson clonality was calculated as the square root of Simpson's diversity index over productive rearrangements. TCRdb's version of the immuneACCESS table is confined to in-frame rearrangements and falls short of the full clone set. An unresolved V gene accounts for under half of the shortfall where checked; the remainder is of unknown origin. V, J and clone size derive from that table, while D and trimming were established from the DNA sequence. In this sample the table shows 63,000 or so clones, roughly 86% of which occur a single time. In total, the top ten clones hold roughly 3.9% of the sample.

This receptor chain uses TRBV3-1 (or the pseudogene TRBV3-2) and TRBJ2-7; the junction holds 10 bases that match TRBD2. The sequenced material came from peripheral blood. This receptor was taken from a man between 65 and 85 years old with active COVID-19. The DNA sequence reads TGTGCCAGCAGAGCGGGAGGGCCCTGGGGTGAGCAGTACTTC. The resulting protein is CASRAGGPWGEQYF.